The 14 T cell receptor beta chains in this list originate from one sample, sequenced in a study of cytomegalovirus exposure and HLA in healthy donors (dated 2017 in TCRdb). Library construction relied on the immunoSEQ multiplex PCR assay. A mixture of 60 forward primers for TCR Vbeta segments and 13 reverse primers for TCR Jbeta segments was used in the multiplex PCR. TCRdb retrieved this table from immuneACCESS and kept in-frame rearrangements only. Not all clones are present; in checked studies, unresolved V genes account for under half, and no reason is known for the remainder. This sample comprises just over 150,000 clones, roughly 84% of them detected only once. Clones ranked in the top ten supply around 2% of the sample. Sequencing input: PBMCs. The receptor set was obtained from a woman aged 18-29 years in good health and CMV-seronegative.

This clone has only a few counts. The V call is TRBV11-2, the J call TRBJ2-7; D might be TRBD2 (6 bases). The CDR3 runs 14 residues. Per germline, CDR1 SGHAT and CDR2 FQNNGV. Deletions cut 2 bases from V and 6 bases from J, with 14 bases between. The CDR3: CASSLSREWSEQYF. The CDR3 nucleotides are TGTGCCAGCAGCTTATCCCGGGAGTGGAGCGAGCAGTACTTC.

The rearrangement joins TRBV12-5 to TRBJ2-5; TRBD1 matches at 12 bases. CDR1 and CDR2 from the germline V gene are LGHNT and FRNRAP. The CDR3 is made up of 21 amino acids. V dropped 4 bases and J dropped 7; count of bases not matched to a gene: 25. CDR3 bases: TGTGCTAGTGGTTGGATTCCCAAACCGGGACAGGGGGCGAGTTCTATTGGGACCCAGTACTTC. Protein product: CASGWIPKPGQGASSIGTQYF.

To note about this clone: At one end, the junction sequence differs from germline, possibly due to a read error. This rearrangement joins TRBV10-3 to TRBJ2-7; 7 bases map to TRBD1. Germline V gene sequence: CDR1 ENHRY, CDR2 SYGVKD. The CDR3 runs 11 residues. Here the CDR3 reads CAISGPGQQTF. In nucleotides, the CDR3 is TGTGCCATCAGTGGACCGGGACAGCAGACTTTC.

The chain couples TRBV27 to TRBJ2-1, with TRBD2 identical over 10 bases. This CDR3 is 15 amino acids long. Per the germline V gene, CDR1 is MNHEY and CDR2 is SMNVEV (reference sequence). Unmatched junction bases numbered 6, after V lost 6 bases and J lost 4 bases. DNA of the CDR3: TGTGCCAGCAGGAGAGCGGGGGGGCTTTACAATGAGCAGTTCTTC. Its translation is CASRRAGGLYNEQFF.

The CDR3 reads CASSPKEDAGELFF. The CDR3 nucleotides read TGTGCCAGTAGCCCTAAGGAGGACGCCGGGGAGCTGTTTTTT. The chain is built from TRBV19 and TRBJ2-2, with a possible D match to TRBD2 (5 bases). V shed 6 bases and J shed 6 bases, with 14 bases lying between them. The CDR3 has 14 residues. CDR1 LNHDA and CDR2 SQIVND come from the germline V gene (reference sequence). Supplemented by reference TRBV19 and TRBJ2-2, the full variable domain reads DGGITQSPKYLFRKEGQNVTLSCEQNLNHDAMYWYRQDPGQGLRLIYYSQIVNDFQKGDIAEGYSVSREKKESFPLTVTSAQKNPTAFYLCASSPKEDAGELFFGEGSRLTVL.

The CDR3 here is CASSGDPRGGEQYF. CDR3 coding DNA: TGTGCCAGCAGTGGGGACCCACGAGGGGGCGAGCAGTACTTC. The chain joins TRBV5-4 to TRBJ2-7, with a tentative D call TRBD1 (6 bases). The germline V gene encodes CDR1 SGHNT and CDR2 YYREEE (reference sequence). The CDR3 is made up of 14 amino acids. The ends were cut back, 5 bases at V and 6 bases at J, with 18 bases in the middle.

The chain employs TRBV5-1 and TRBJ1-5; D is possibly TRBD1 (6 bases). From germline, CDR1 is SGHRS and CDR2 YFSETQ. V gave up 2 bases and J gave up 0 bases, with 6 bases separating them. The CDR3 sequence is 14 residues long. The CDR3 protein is CASSLQGSNQPQHF. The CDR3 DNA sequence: TGCGCCAGCAGCTTACAGGGTAGCAATCAGCCCCAGCATTTT.

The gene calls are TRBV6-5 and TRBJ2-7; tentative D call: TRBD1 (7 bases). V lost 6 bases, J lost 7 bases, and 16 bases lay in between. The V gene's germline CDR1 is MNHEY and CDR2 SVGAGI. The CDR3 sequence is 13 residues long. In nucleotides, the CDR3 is TGTGCCAGCAGCCCGGGGCAGGGGGGTGAGCAGTACTTC. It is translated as CASSPGQGGEQYF.

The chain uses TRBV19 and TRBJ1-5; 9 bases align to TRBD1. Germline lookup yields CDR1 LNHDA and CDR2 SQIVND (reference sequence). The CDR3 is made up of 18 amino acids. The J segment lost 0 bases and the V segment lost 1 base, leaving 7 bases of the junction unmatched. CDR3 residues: CASSIVGQGLYSNQPQHF. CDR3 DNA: TGTGCCAGTAGTATAGTGGGACAGGGTCTATATAGCAATCAGCCCCAGCATTTT.

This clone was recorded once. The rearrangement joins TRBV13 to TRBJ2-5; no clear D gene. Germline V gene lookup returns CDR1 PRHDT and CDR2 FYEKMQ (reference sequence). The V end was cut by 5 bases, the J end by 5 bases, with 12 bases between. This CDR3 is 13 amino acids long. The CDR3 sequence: CASSTHPSETQYF. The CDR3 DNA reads TGTGCCAGCAGCACTCACCCGTCGGAGACCCAGTACTTC. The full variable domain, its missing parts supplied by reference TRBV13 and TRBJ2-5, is AAGVIQSPRHLIKEKRETATLKCYPIPRHDTVYWYQQGPGQDPQFLISFYEKMQSDKGSIPDRFSAQQFSDYHSELNMSSLELGDSALYFCASSTHPSETQYFGPGTRLLVL.

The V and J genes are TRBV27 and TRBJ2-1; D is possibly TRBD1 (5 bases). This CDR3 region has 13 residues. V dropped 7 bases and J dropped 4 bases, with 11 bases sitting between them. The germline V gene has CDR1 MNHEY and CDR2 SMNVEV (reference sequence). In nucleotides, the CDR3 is TGTGCCAGCACCGTGGGGCCGTACAATGAGCAGTTCTTC. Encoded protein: CASTVGPYNEQFF.

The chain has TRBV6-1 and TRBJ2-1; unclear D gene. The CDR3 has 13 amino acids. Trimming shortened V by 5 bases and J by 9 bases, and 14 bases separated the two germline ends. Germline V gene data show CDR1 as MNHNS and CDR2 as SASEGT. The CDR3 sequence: CASSIRRETEQFF. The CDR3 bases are TGTGCCAGCAGTATCCGAAGAGAAACTGAGCAGTTCTTC.

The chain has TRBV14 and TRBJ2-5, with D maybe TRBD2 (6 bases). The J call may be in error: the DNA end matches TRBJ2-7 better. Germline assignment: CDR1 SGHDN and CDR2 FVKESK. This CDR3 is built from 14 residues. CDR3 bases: TGTGCCAGCAGCCCGGGACTTTCGTCCTACGAGCAGTACTTC. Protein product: CASSPGLSSYEQYF.

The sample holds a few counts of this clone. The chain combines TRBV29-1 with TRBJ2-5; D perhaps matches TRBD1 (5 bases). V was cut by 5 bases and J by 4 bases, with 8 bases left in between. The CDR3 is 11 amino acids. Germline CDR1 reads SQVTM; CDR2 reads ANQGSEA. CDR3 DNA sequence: TGCAGCGTTTCGCAGGGAGAGACCCAGTACTTC. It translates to CSVSQGETQYF. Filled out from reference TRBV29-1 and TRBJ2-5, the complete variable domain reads SAVISQKPSRDICQRGTSLTIQCQVDSQVTMMFWYRQQPGQSLTLIATANQGSEATYESGFVIDKFPISRPNLTFSTLTVSNMSPEDSSIYLCSVSQGETQYFGPGTRLLVL.